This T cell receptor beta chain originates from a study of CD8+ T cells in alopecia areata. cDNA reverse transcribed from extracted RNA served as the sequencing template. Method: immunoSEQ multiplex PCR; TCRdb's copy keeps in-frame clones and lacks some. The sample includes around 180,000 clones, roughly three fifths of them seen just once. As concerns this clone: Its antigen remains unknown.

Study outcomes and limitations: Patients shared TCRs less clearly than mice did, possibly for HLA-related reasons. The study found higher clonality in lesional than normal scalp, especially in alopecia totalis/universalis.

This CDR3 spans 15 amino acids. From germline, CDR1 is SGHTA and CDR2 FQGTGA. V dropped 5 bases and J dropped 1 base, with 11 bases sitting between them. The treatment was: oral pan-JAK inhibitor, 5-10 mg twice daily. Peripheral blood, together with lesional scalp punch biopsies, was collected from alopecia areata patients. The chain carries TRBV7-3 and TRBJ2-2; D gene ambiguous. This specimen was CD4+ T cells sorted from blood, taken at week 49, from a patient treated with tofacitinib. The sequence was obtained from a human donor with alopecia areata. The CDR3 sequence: CASSPMGGNTGELFF. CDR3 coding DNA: TGTGCCAGCAGCCCAATGGGTGGGAACACCGGGGAGCTGTTTTTT.